Below are 32 T cell receptor beta chains sequenced from a single sample in a study of T-cell memory formation after mild COVID-19. TCRdb re-derived calls from the 5' RACE reads in MiXCR, one entry per CDR3 protein. This table holds 120,000 or so distinct CDR3 sequences, roughly 6% found once. Sequencing was performed on PBMCs or a T cell subset sorted from them (not recorded which). The receptor source for this set is an adult woman who had mild COVID-19 (a few samples of this study predate the infection). Cell type and time point are not known.

The V call is TRBV30, the J call TRBJ1-1; no clear D gene. The length of the CDR3 is 13 residues. V dropped 2 bases and J dropped 5 bases, with 12 bases sitting between them. Germline values: CDR1 GTSNPN, CDR2 SVGIG (reference sequence). CDR3 in DNA: TGTGCCTGGAGTTTCTCTCCAAAAACTGAAGCTTTCTTT. Protein: CAWSFSPKTEAFF. Full variable domain (rest looked up from reference TRBV30 and TRBJ1-1): SQTIHQWPATLVQPVGSPLSLECTVEGTSNPNLYWYRQAAGRGLQLLFYSVGIGQISSEVPQNLSASRPQDRQFILSSKKLLLSDSGFYLCAWSFSPKTEAFFGQGTRLTVV.

There are many counts of this clonotype. V and J are TRBV29-1 and TRBJ2-5, with 10 bases that match TRBD1. V shed 5 bases, J shed 2 bases, and the junction held 5 bases outside the gene matches. The CDR3 runs to 14 residues. Germline CDR1 and CDR2: SQVTM and ANQGSEA. CDR3 in DNA: TGCAGCGTTAGGGACAGGGGCAGACAAGAGACCCAGTACTTC. Its translation is CSVRDRGRQETQYF.

The chain combines TRBV5-1 with TRBJ2-5, with unresolved D. The ends were cut back, 1 base at V and 0 bases at J, with 7 bases in the middle. Germline V gene lookup returns CDR1 SGHRS and CDR2 YFSETQ. CDR3 size: 14 residues. For the CDR3, the DNA is TGCGCCAGCAGCTTGAACAGCTACCAAGAGACCCAGTACTTC. Translating gives CASSLNSYQETQYF.

This clonotype was seen more than once but under ten times. This chain uses TRBV5-5 with TRBJ2-2, with 11 bases fitting TRBD1. CDR3 length: 16 residues. CDR1 is SGHKS and CDR2 is YYEKEE in the germline V gene (reference sequence). Germline trimming cut 0 bases from V and 4 bases from J; bases unmatched to any gene: 2. CDR3 in amino acids: CASSLAGTGGTGELFF. DNA of the CDR3: TGTGCCAGCAGCTTGGCTGGGACAGGGGGCACCGGGGAGCTGTTTTTT.

This clonotype was detected ten times or more. The gene calls are TRBV5-1 and TRBJ1-1, with D maybe TRBD1 (6 bases). The CDR3 has 17 amino acids. The ends were cut back, 2 bases at V and 1 base at J, with 18 bases in the middle. The germline gives CDR1 SGHRS, CDR2 YFSETQ. The CDR3: CASSLRRASGANTEAFF. The DNA for the CDR3 is TGCGCCAGCAGCTTACGCCGCGCGTCAGGGGCGAACACTGAAGCTTTCTTT.

This clonotype was detected ten times or more. J is TRBJ2-1 and V is TRBV20-1; 7 bases align to TRBD2. V was pared by 5 bases and J by 6 bases, with 16 bases of the junction left unmatched. Looked up from germline, CDR1 is DFQATT and CDR2 is SNEGSKA (reference sequence). This CDR3 is built from 16 residues. CDR3 nucleotide sequence: TGCAGTGCTGTCCCTTCATTCGCGGGAGTGGTCAATGAGCAGTTCTTC. As protein: CSAVPSFAGVVNEQFF.

The chain combines TRBV24-1 with TRBJ2-1, with 11 nucleotides matching TRBD2. CDR1 and CDR2 (germline): KGHDR, SFDVKD. V was pared by 4 bases and J by 8 bases, with 6 bases of the junction left unmatched. The CDR3 has 15 amino acids. CDR3 coding DNA: TGTGCCACCAGTGACCCTGGGACTAGCGGATATGAGCAGTTCTTC. This sequence encodes CATSDPGTSGYEQFF.

This clonotype has a handful of counts. The genes are TRBV28 and TRBJ2-3, with 7 bases aligning to TRBD1. Germline trimming cut 5 bases from V and 0 bases from J; bases unmatched to any gene: 5. The CDR3 has 15 amino acids. CDR1 MDHEN and CDR2 SYDVKM come from the germline V gene. The CDR3 region is CASSLRTGSTDTQYF. CDR3 bases: TGTGCCAGCAGTCTTCGGACAGGAAGCACAGATACGCAGTATTTT.

This clonotype was detected a few times. V is TRBV6-5 and J is TRBJ2-3, with D possibly matching TRBD1 (5 bases). Trimming left V 9 bases short and J 4 bases short, with 8 bases between. This CDR3 region has 11 residues. CDR1 is MNHEY, CDR2 SVGAGI, per germline. The CDR3 nucleotides are TGTGCCAGTGAACAGGCAGATACGCAGTATTTT. The encoded protein is CASEQADTQYF.

This clonotype has ten or more counts. The chain recombines TRBV6-5 with TRBJ1-2; the match to TRBD1 covers 9 bases. This CDR3 has 15 amino acids. In germline, CDR1 is MNHEY, CDR2 SVGAGI. J was trimmed by 6 bases and V by 5 bases; bases with no gene match: 10. This CDR3 reads CASSATGGSVNGYTF. CDR3 DNA sequence: TGTGCCAGCAGTGCGACAGGGGGGAGCGTGAATGGCTACACCTTC.

This clonotype was recorded a few times. The CDR3 coding sequence is TGTGCCAGCAGCCCGGACAGGTACAATCAGCCCCAGCATTTT. This sequence encodes CASSPDRYNQPQHF. The rearrangement links TRBV11-2 to TRBJ1-5; 7 bases agree with TRBD1. J lost 3 bases, V lost 5 bases, and 4 bases had no gene match. This CDR3 spans 14 amino acids. Germline CDR1 is SGHAT and CDR2 is FQNNGV.

The table lists this clonotype with a few counts. This sequence joins TRBV6-5 and TRBJ1-2, with TRBD1 identical over 7 bases. This CDR3 has 15 amino acids. The germline gives CDR1 MNHEY, CDR2 SVGAGI. J was trimmed by 4 bases and V by 3 bases; bases with no gene match: 8. CDR3 region: CASSYYGGQSYGYTF. The CDR3 DNA is TGTGCCAGCAGTTATTATGGGGGACAGTCCTATGGCTACACCTTC.

This clonotype has at least ten counts. The chain employs TRBV6-1 and TRBJ1-1, with 7 bases lining up with TRBD1. J lost 5 bases, V lost 6 bases, and 12 bases had no gene match. CDR3 length: 15 amino acids. Germline loops: CDR1 MNHNS, CDR2 SASEGT. This CDR3 reads CASREPRQGGTEAFF. The CDR3 DNA reads TGTGCCAGCAGAGAACCCCGACAGGGAGGTACTGAAGCTTTCTTT.

Details on this clonotype: The junction and the germline gene differ at one end; a read error may be behind it. The CDR3 DNA reads TGTGCCAGCAGCTTAGTATCGGGGAGCGAAAATGGGCAGTTCTTC. Translating gives CASSLVSGSENGQFF. The rearrangement uses TRBV11-1 and TRBJ2-1; D possibly corresponds to TRBD2 (5 bases). Per the germline V gene, CDR1 is SGHAT and CDR2 is FQDESV (reference sequence). The CDR3 runs 15 residues.

This clonotype was counted only a few times. This chain's CDR3 is CASSLGLQGAGDTQYF. The CDR3 nucleotides read TGTGCCAGCAGCTTAGGTCTACAGGGGGCTGGCGATACGCAGTATTTT. The chain recombines TRBV11-2 with TRBJ2-3, with 9 nucleotides matching TRBD1. The V gene's germline CDR1 is SGHAT and CDR2 FQNNGV. With 1 base clipped from V and 6 bases from J, the junction kept 8 bases outside the gene matches. The CDR3 contains 16 residues. Full variable domain (missing parts from reference TRBV11-2 and TRBJ2-3): EAGVAQSPRYKIIEKRQSVAFWCNPISGHATLYWYQQILGQGPKLLIQFQNNGVVDDSQLPKDRFSAERLKGVDSTLKIQPAKLEDSAVYLCASSLGLQGAGDTQYFGPGTRLTVL.

This clonotype was seen many times. This chain joins TRBV12-3 or TRBV12-4 and TRBJ2-2, with D perhaps matching TRBD2 (6 bases). Trimming left V 1 base short and J 6 bases short, with 18 bases between. This CDR3 is 17 amino acids long. The CDR3 is CASSLVLVSGFPGELFF. CDR3 sequence (DNA): TGTGCCAGCAGTTTAGTTCTGGTTAGCGGATTCCCCGGGGAGCTGTTTTTT.

This clonotype turned up a few times. The chain joins TRBV14 to TRBJ2-5; TRBD1 matches at 7 bases. Germline CDR1 and CDR2: SGHDN and FVKESK. The CDR3 spans 13 residues. V shed 8 bases, J shed 7 bases, and the junction held 10 bases outside the gene matches. The CDR3 DNA reads TGTGCCAGCGGCCCGACAGGGTCTGGGACCCAGTACTTC. Residues: CASGPTGSGTQYF. Full variable domain (outside the CDR3, taken from reference TRBV14 and TRBJ2-5): EAGVTQFPSHSVIEKGQTVTLRCDPISGHDNLYWYRRVMGKEIKFLLHFVKESKQDESGMPNNRFLAERTGGTYSTLKVQPAELEDSGVYFCASGPTGSGTQYFGPGTRLLVL.

The chain employs TRBV7-6 and TRBJ2-1, with D perhaps matching TRBD2 (6 bases). The germline CDR1 and CDR2 sequences are SGHVS and FNYEAQ. The ends were cut back, 3 bases at V and 12 bases at J, with 24 bases in the middle. CDR3 size: 16 residues. CDR3 in amino acids: CASSLEVKVAARRQFF. The CDR3 DNA follows: TGTGCCAGCAGCTTGGAGGTTAAGGTAGCGGCGAGGAGGCAGTTCTTC.

This clonotype was seen only a few times. J is TRBJ1-5 and V is TRBV18; D unclear. The CDR3 contains 13 residues. The germline V gene encodes CDR1 KGHSH and CDR2 LQKENI. V lost 3 bases and J lost 5, with 8 bases in between. As DNA, the CDR3 is TGTGCCAGCTCACCTACGCAGGATCAGCCCCAGCATTTT. Its protein is CASSPTQDQPQHF.

A few counts support this clonotype. The V gene is TRBV5-1, the J gene TRBJ2-2; D possibly corresponds to TRBD1 (6 bases). This CDR3 contains 14 residues. Between the trimmed V and J ends, which lost 3 bases and 4 bases, there was a span of 10 bases. Germline V gene sequence: CDR1 SGHRS, CDR2 YFSETQ. The CDR3 sequence: CASSSSGVTGELFF. As DNA, the CDR3 is TGCGCCAGCAGCTCCTCAGGGGTCACCGGGGAGCTGTTTTTT.

This clonotype has just a few counts. This chain joins TRBV5-1 and TRBJ1-2, with D perhaps matching TRBD1 (5 bases). This CDR3 contains 12 residues. With 0 bases removed from V and 8 bases from J, the gap between germline ends came to 8 bases. Germline V gene lookup returns CDR1 SGHRS and CDR2 YFSETQ. The CDR3 DNA follows: TGCGCCAGCAGCTTGGAAAGGGGAGGCTACACCTTC. It encodes CASSLERGGYTF.

The rearrangement uses TRBV5-1 and TRBJ2-2, with 7 positions matching TRBD2. Germline CDR1 SGHRS, CDR2 YFSETQ. CDR3 length: 16 residues. Unmatched junction bases numbered 9, after V lost 5 bases and J lost 2 bases. The CDR3 protein is CASRSVAGVNTGELFF. In nucleotides, the CDR3 is TGCGCCAGCAGGTCGGTAGCGGGTGTAAACACCGGGGAGCTGTTTTTT.

This clonotype turned up a few times. The chain is built from TRBV4-3 and TRBJ2-1; 8 bases are a match to TRBD2. The CDR3 consists of 13 residues. CDR1 LGHNA and CDR2 YSLEER come from the germline V gene. Unmatched junction bases numbered 6, after V lost 2 bases and J lost 12 bases. The CDR3 DNA reads TGCGCCAGCAGCCAACTTAGCGGGGTAGGGCAGTTCTTC. It codes for CASSQLSGVGQFF.

This clonotype came up many times. The V and J genes are TRBV7-9 and TRBJ2-3; TRBD2 aligns across 11 bases. From germline, CDR1 is SEHNR and CDR2 FQNEAQ (reference sequence). The CDR3 contains 18 residues. V gave up 3 bases and J gave up 0 bases; unmatched junction bases: 8. The DNA for the CDR3 is TGTGCCAGCAGCTTTGGGCTAGCGGGGGGAGCTAGCACAGATACGCAGTATTTT. Its translation: CASSFGLAGGASTDTQYF.

The chain links TRBV6-2 or TRBV6-3 to TRBJ1-1, with 8 positions matching TRBD1. The CDR3 spans 13 residues. J gave up 5 bases and V 8 bases, and 7 bases lay outside the gene matches. Germline CDR1 is MNHEY and CDR2 is SVGEGT. The DNA for the CDR3 is TGTGCCAGCTCTAAACAGGGGGGAACTGAAGCTTTCTTT. This gives the protein CASSKQGGTEAFF.

The V and J genes are TRBV3-1 and TRBJ2-3; TRBD2 matches at 11 bases. The CDR3 spans 17 residues. Losses at the gene ends were 5 bases for V and 2 bases for J; bases not matched to a gene: 9. Germline V gives CDR1 LGHDT, CDR2 YNNKEL (reference sequence). Here the CDR3 reads CASSSQTSGVITDTQYF. The CDR3 bases are TGTGCCAGCAGCTCTCAGACTAGCGGGGTTATCACAGATACGCAGTATTTT.

Ten or more counts support this clonotype. The rearrangement uses TRBV7-9 and TRBJ2-7; a weak D match, TRBD1 (6 bases). CDR1 and CDR2 from the germline V gene are SEHNR and FQNEAQ (reference sequence). The CDR3 sequence is 15 residues long. Trimming removed 0 bases from V and 3 bases from J, with 12 bases in between. This chain's CDR3 is CASSLAGTLRYEQYF. DNA of the CDR3: TGTGCCAGCAGCTTAGCCGGGACACTTCGCTACGAGCAGTACTTC.

This clonotype has a handful of counts. This chain joins TRBV12-3 or TRBV12-4 and TRBJ2-1, with 7 bases fitting TRBD1. The J segment lost 10 bases and the V segment lost 5 bases, leaving 8 bases of the junction unmatched. The CDR3 has 13 residues. CDR3 coding DNA: TGTGCCAGCAGTCTATCGGGACAGCAGGAGCAGTTCTTC. This encodes CASSLSGQQEQFF.

This clonotype was seen only a few times. V and J are TRBV24-1 and TRBJ2-2; perhaps TRBD1 as D (6 bases). Per the germline V gene, CDR1 is KGHDR and CDR2 is SFDVKD. This CDR3 region has 16 residues. V was clipped by 1 base and J by 1 base, with 9 bases between them. The CDR3 DNA reads TGTGCCACCAGTGATTTTGCCAGGGGGAACACCGGGGAGCTGTTTTTT. This encodes CATSDFARGNTGELFF.

The table lists this clonotype with a few counts. This sequence joins TRBV27 and TRBJ2-2; 10 nucleotides match TRBD1. Per germline, CDR1 MNHEY and CDR2 SMNVEV (reference sequence). This CDR3 contains 15 residues. The V and J ends lost 6 bases and 3 bases, in that order; junction bases with no gene match: 4. The CDR3 loop is CASRGTGADTGELFF. Written as DNA, the CDR3 is TGTGCCAGCAGGGGGACAGGGGCGGACACCGGGGAGCTGTTTTTT.

This clonotype was seen a handful of times. This chain uses TRBV6-5 with TRBJ1-3; no clear D. The CDR3 length is 17 residues. Trimming took off 0 bases at V and 0 bases at J, with 12 bases between the two ends. Germline V gene lookup returns CDR1 MNHEY and CDR2 SVGAGI. The CDR3 loop is CASSYSNVRFSGNTIYF. The CDR3 DNA sequence: TGTGCCAGCAGTTACTCGAACGTCCGGTTCTCTGGAAACACCATATATTTT.

A few counts support this clonotype. V gene TRBV7-8 combines with J gene TRBJ1-2; D gene unclear. The CDR3 loop spans 16 amino acids. The germline V and J ends were trimmed by 5 bases and 7 bases, with 23 bases remaining between them. Germline CDR1 reads SGHVS; CDR2 reads FQNEAQ. CDR3 DNA sequence: TGTGCCAGCAGCCCTACCCCTTCAGTAGTTAGTTCTGGCTACACCTTC. This translates into CASSPTPSVVSSGYTF.